One and the same sample provided the 7 T cell receptor beta chains below, sequenced in a study of blood T cell repertoires in COVID-19. Sequencing used immunoSEQ multiplex PCR; TCRdb keeps in-frame clones, though not all of them. The sample has 250,000 to 400,000 clones, around 88% seen once. The specimen sequenced was peripheral blood. The receptors derive from a woman in her thirties with COVID-19, enrolled during active disease.

V usage is TRBV19 and J usage is TRBJ2-3; no reliable D call. CDR1 and CDR2 from the germline V gene are LNHDA and SQIVND (reference sequence). The CDR3 is made up of 15 amino acids. Trimming pared 3 bases from V and 6 bases from J, leaving 16 bases between. In DNA form, the CDR3 reads TGTGCCAGTAGTATGAGGAAAGTAGTGGTGGATACGCAGTATTTT. Translation: CASSMRKVVVDTQYF.

J is TRBJ2-3 and V is TRBV7-9; D perhaps matches TRBD1 (6 bases). Germline CDR1 is SEHNR and CDR2 is FQNEAQ (reference sequence). Trimming removed 6 bases at V and 3 bases at J, with 16 bases between. The CDR3 is 15 residues long. CDR3 bases: TGTGCCAGCAGTTACAAGGACAGCAATACAGATACGCAGTATTTT. Amino acids: CASSYKDSNTDTQYF.

This chain connects TRBV19 to TRBJ1-2; 8 bases match TRBD1. The V and J ends lost 8 bases and 8 bases, in that order; junction bases with no gene match: 13. Germline V gene lookup returns CDR1 LNHDA and CDR2 SQIVND (reference sequence). This CDR3 is 14 amino acids long. The CDR3 DNA is TGTGCCAGTGGATTACAGGGCAGGGGGCAAGGCTACACCTTC. Translated, it gives CASGLQGRGQGYTF.

This sequence joins TRBV5-6 and TRBJ1-6; D unresolved. This CDR3 spans 15 amino acids. Trimming shortened V by 1 base and J by 7 bases, and 12 bases separated the two germline ends. Germline V gene lookup returns CDR1 SGHDT and CDR2 YYEEEE. For the CDR3, the DNA is TGTGCCAGCAGCTTGATGGGCGGGAAAAATTCACCCCTCCACTTT. It is translated as CASSLMGGKNSPLHF. Full variable domain (rest looked up from reference TRBV5-6 and TRBJ1-6): DAGVTQSPTHLIKTRGQQVTLRCSPKSGHDTVSWYQQALGQGPQFIFQYYEEEERQRGNFPDRFSGHQFPNYSSELNVNALLLGDSALYLCASSLMGGKNSPLHFGNGTRLTVT.

The V call is TRBV2, the J call TRBJ1-4, with 10 bases lining up with TRBD1. The CDR3 extends over 14 amino acids. V lost 11 bases to trimming and J lost 7 bases; unmatched junction nucleotides: 10. The germline CDR1 and CDR2 sequences are SNHLY and FYNNEI. The CDR3 DNA sequence: TGTGCCGGACGACGGGACAGGGGAGTTGAAAAACTGTTTTTT. It translates to CAGRRDRGVEKLFF. Full variable domain (rest looked up from reference TRBV2 and TRBJ1-4): EPEVTQTPSHQVTQMGQEVILRCVPISNHLYFYWYRQILGQKVEFLVSFYNNEISEKSEIFDDQFSVERPDGSNFTLKIRSTKLEDSAMYFCAGRRDRGVEKLFFGSGTQLSVL.

The chain joins TRBV24-1 to TRBJ2-7; 7 bases fit TRBD1. The V gene end was trimmed by 4 bases and the J gene end by 5 bases; junction bases not matched to a gene: 7. The CDR3 is made up of 14 amino acids. CDR1 and CDR2 (germline): KGHDR, SFDVKD. CDR3 amino acids: CATSDHRQGHEQYF. For the CDR3, the DNA is TGTGCCACCAGTGACCACCGACAGGGCCACGAGCAGTACTTC.

Worth noting for this clone: This sample also contains other DNA sequences that code for the same CDR3. J is TRBJ1-1 and V is TRBV18, with 10 bases fitting TRBD1. The CDR3 length is 15 residues. V lost 6 bases and J lost 1; bases outside the gene matches: 5. The germline gives CDR1 KGHSH, CDR2 LQKENI. The CDR3 DNA reads TGTGCCAGCTCGCCGCGGACAGGGGGGAACACTGAAGCTTTCTTT. Translating it yields CASSPRTGGNTEAFF.